This is a list of T cell receptor beta chains from one sample in a study of blood T cells in healthy people across ages. TCRdb processed the 5' RACE reads anew with MiXCR; each CDR3 protein has one entry. The sample contains hundreds of thousands of distinct CDR3 sequences, approximately 25% of which appear only once. The data were also submitted as part of a second study, on T cells of mothers and their children.

Sequencing used blood. These receptors were collected from a boy younger than 18 in good health. The CDR3 runs from the conserved cysteine through the conserved F or W. Fields, in order: D gene, V gene, clone size, J gene, CDR3 protein, CDR3 DNA. The D gene is left open where the match is weak. Part of the rows lack a size; the others show once, few, many or a class for expanded clones.

>-|TRBV6-2/TRBV6-3|-|TRBJ1-1
CASSSTGRGAFF
TGTGCCAGCAGTTCCACGGGTCGTGGGGCTTTCTTT
>-|TRBV7-9|-|TRBJ2-3
CANGRGDTDTQYF
TGTGCCAACGGGCGCGGAGACACAGATACGCAGTATTTT
>TRBD1|TRBV7-8|-|TRBJ2-5
CASSLETGQETQCF
TGTGCCAGCAGCTTAGAGACAGGGCAAGAGACCCAGTGCTTC
>-|TRBV10-2|few|TRBJ2-2
CASSESEAGELFF
TGCGCCAGCAGTGAGAGTGAGGCCGGGGAGCTGTTTTTT
>-|TRBV29-1|few|TRBJ2-3
CSVEEDSTDTQYF
TGCAGCGTTGAAGAAGACAGCACAGATACGCAGTATTTT
>TRBD1|TRBV7-3|-|TRBJ2-3
CASGTGWSDTQYF
TGTGCCAGCGGGACAGGGTGGTCAGATACGCAGTATTTT
>TRBD2|TRBV29-1|-|TRBJ2-1
CSAVGLAGYNEQFF
TGCAGCGCCGTAGGACTAGCCGGCTACAATGAGCAGTTCTTC
>TRBD2|TRBV4-2|-|TRBJ2-1
CASSHPSGSSEYNEQFF
TGTGCCAGCAGCCATCCTAGCGGGAGCAGTGAGTACAATGAGCAGTTCTTC
>TRBD2|TRBV29-1|-|TRBJ2-7
CSPGGCSYEQYF
TGCAGCCCGGGGGGGTGCTCCTACGAGCAGTACTTC
>-|TRBV28|-|TRBJ2-7
CASRPPKAGYEQYF
TGTGCCAGCAGGCCCCCGAAGGCTGGTTACGAGCAGTACTTC
>TRBD2|TRBV7-2|few|TRBJ2-3
CASSFGYNSGRYTDTQYF
TGTGCCAGCAGCTTTGGATACAATAGCGGGCGTTACACAGATACGCAGTATTTT
>-|TRBV11-2|-|TRBJ2-7
CASSLGAGYERYF
TGTGCCAGCAGTTTAGGGGCAGGGTACGAGCGGTACTTC
>TRBD2|TRBV28|few|TRBJ2-7
CASSPSGAGTYEQYF
TGTGCCAGCAGCCCCTCGGGAGCGGGAACCTACGAGCAGTACTTC
>-|TRBV2|-|TRBJ1-6
CASRGVSNSPLHF
TGTGCCAGCAGAGGGGTCTCTAATTCACCCCTCCACTTT
>TRBD2|TRBV4-1|-|TRBJ2-7
CASSQEGGASEQYF
TGCGCCAGCAGCCAAGAGGGAGGGGCGTCCGAGCAGTACTTC
>-|TRBV11-2|-|TRBJ2-7
CASSNRVHEQYF
TGTGCCAGCAGCAACCGGGTCCACGAGCAGTACTTC
>TRBD2|TRBV12-3/TRBV12-4|-|TRBJ2-1
CASSFLSRGRASRDEQFF
TGTGCCAGCAGTTTCCTCTCCCGCGGGAGGGCCAGTCGCGATGAGCAATTCTTC
>-|TRBV11-2|-|TRBJ2-3
CASSPLRTDTQYF
TGTGCCAGCAGCCCCCTTCGGACAGATACGCAGTATTTT
>-|TRBV5-1|-|TRBJ1-2
CASSLGTAVDGYTF
TGCGCCAGCAGCTTGGGGACAGCGGTCGATGGCTACACCTTC
>-|TRBV7-8|-|TRBJ1-4
CASSLARHRNEKLFF
TGTGCCAGCAGCTTAGCGAGACACCGTAATGAAAAACTGTTTTTT
>TRBD2|TRBV7-6|-|TRBJ2-7
CASSLESGSEQYF
TGTGCCAGCAGCTTAGAGAGCGGGAGTGAGCAGTACTTC
>-|TRBV6-6|few|TRBJ2-7
CASSYSSGGSYEQYF
TGTGCCAGCAGCTACTCGTCCGGGGGATCCTACGAGCAGTACTTC
>-|TRBV12-3/TRBV12-4|-|TRBJ2-3
CASDDSTDTQYF
TGTGCCAGCGACGATAGCACAGATACGCAGTATTTT
>TRBD1|TRBV12-3/TRBV12-4|few|TRBJ1-2
CASGTRDREGGYTF
TGTGCCAGCGGAACCCGGGACAGGGAGGGAGGCTACACCTTC
>-|TRBV28|few|TRBJ1-5
CASSLLVQPQHF
TGTGCCAGCAGTTTATTGGTTCAGCCCCAGCATTTT
>-|TRBV14|few|TRBJ2-1
CASSHPAESSYNEQFF
TGTGCCAGCAGCCACCCAGCGGAGAGCTCCTACAATGAGCAGTTCTTC
>-|TRBV25-1|-|TRBJ2-6
CASSELGERGANVLTF
TGTGCCAGCAGTGAATTAGGGGAGAGAGGGGCCAACGTCCTGACTTTC
>-|TRBV7-9|-|TRBJ2-7
CASSLPTGHREQYF
TGTGCCAGCAGCTTACCGACGGGACACCGCGAGCAGTACTTC
>-|TRBV14|-|TRBJ2-5
CASSQLWRETQYF
TGTGCCAGCAGCCAATTATGGCGAGAGACCCAGTACTTC
>-|TRBV6-5|-|TRBJ2-1
CASSYLSGSREHNEQFF
TGTGCCAGCAGTTACCTTAGTGGGAGCAGGGAACACAATGAGCAGTTCTTC
>-|TRBV5-5|-|TRBJ1-2
CASSLVAEQYGYTF
TGTGCCAGCAGCTTGGTTGCAGAGCAATATGGCTACACCTTC
>-|TRBV12-3/TRBV12-4|-|TRBJ1-4
CASSLAGVYEKLFF
TGTGCCAGCAGTTTAGCGGGGGTCTATGAAAAACTGTTTTTT
>TRBD2|TRBV13|-|TRBJ2-4
CASSWGTSADIQYF
TGTGCCAGCAGCTGGGGGACTAGCGCGGACATTCAGTACTTC
>-|TRBV28|few|TRBJ2-5
CASSRGWMETQYF
TGTGCCAGCAGCCGCGGGTGGATGGAGACCCAGTACTTC
>-|TRBV24-1|few|TRBJ2-5
CATSDWTAGLEQETQYF
TGTGCCACCAGTGATTGGACGGCCGGACTGGAACAAGAGACCCAGTACTTC